The 10 T cell receptor beta chains below were found in one sample sequenced in a study of OX40 agonist ivuxolimab in advanced cancers. The method was immunoSEQ multiplex PCR; TCRdb's version includes in-frame clones alone and lacks a portion of them. The table lists 48,000 or so clones, roughly 86% of them singletons. Here the sequenced sample was CD4+ or CD8+ T cells sorted from blood, taken in a trial of the OX40 agonist ivuxolimab. The source of these receptors is an adult with an advanced solid tumor such as melanoma, head and neck, liver or kidney cancer.

This rearrangement joins TRBV15 to TRBJ2-1, with D perhaps matching TRBD1 (5 bases). The length of the CDR3 is 12 residues. Trimming removed 8 bases from V and 6 bases from J, with 11 bases in between. Germline assignment: CDR1 LNHNV and CDR2 YYDKDF (reference sequence). CDR3 residues: CATLDRRNEQFF. In DNA form, the CDR3 reads TGTGCCACCCTCGACAGACGCAATGAGCAGTTCTTC.

This clone came up a few times. V and J are TRBV18 and TRBJ2-2, with D possibly being TRBD1 (5 bases). From germline, CDR1 is KGHSH and CDR2 LQKENI. Trimming pared 3 bases from V and 4 bases from J, leaving 9 bases between. CDR3 length: 14 residues. CDR3 sequence (DNA): TGTGCCAGCTCACCCGTTCAGGGCACCGGGGAGCTGTTTTTT. It codes for CASSPVQGTGELFF.

The rearrangement uses TRBV7-2 and TRBJ1-1; tentatively, D is TRBD1 (6 bases). This CDR3 has 16 residues. Looked up from germline, CDR1 is SGHTA and CDR2 is FQGNSA. Trimming took off 0 bases at V and 5 bases at J, with 16 bases between the two ends. The CDR3 loop reads CASSLAWGRGGTEAFF. In DNA form, the CDR3 reads TGTGCCAGCAGCTTAGCCTGGGGCAGGGGAGGAACTGAAGCTTTCTTT.

This chain connects TRBV4-1 to TRBJ1-4; tentative D call: TRBD1 (6 bases). V lost 1 base, J lost 5 bases, and 14 bases lay in between. From germline, CDR1 is MGHRA and CDR2 YSYEKL. This CDR3 spans 16 amino acids. The CDR3, as DNA: TGCGCCAGCAGCCAAGGGCCGGGGGGCACGAATGAAAAACTGTTTTTT. It encodes CASSQGPGGTNEKLFF.

This clone was counted only a few times. V is TRBV4-3 and J is TRBJ1-5; D not certain. Trimming cost V 0 bases and J 7 bases, with 10 bases left between them. CDR1 LGHNA and CDR2 YSLEER come from the germline V gene. This CDR3 is built from 14 residues. DNA of the CDR3: TGCGCCAGCAGCCAAGACAATTTTGGGCAGCCCCAGCATTTT. Its protein is CASSQDNFGQPQHF.

This chain connects TRBV7-2 to TRBJ2-2, with TRBD1 matching 7 bases. The V gene's germline CDR1 is SGHTA and CDR2 FQGNSA. This CDR3 has 15 residues. Germline trimming cut 3 bases from V and 1 base from J; bases unmatched to any gene: 2. CDR3 in DNA: TGTGCCAGCAGCTTCCGGGACAGGAACACCGGGGAGCTGTTTTTT. Its translation: CASSFRDRNTGELFF.

This chain links TRBV5-1 with TRBJ2-7; D possibly uses TRBD1 or TRBD2 (6 bases each). CDR1 is SGHRS and CDR2 is YFSETQ in the germline V gene. CDR3 length: 18 residues. V dropped 0 bases and J dropped 0 bases, with 19 bases sitting between them. CDR3 loop: CASSLAGGGQTTSYEQYF. CDR3 in DNA: TGCGCCAGCAGCTTGGCCGGGGGAGGACAGACCACCTCCTACGAGCAGTACTTC.

This chain links TRBV10-1 with TRBJ2-7; 13 nucleotides line up with TRBD2. This CDR3 has 15 residues. With 10 bases clipped from V and 2 bases from J, the junction kept 8 bases outside the gene matches. Germline V gene sequence: CDR1 WNHNN, CDR2 SYGVQD (reference sequence). The CDR3, as DNA: TGCGCCACCCCGGGGACTAGCGGGACTCCCTACGAGCAGTACTTC. As protein: CATPGTSGTPYEQYF.

This rearrangement joins TRBV11-1 to TRBJ2-3; perhaps TRBD1 as D (6 bases). V lost 3 bases and J lost 9, with 7 bases in between. Germline lookup yields CDR1 SGHAT and CDR2 FQDESV (reference sequence). This CDR3 has 11 residues. As DNA, the CDR3 is TGTGCCAGCAGCTTCGACAGGACGCAGTATTTT. Translation: CASSFDRTQYF.

The genes are TRBV5-5 and TRBJ2-1, with a possible D match to TRBD1 (6 bases). Trimming removed 0 bases at V and 0 bases at J, with 22 bases between. This CDR3 has 20 residues. Germline CDR1 SGHKS, CDR2 YYEKEE (reference sequence). CDR3 nucleotides: TGTGCCAGCAGCTTGGGCCGGGACAAGGTATGGGGGAGCTCCTACAATGAGCAGTTCTTC. Its protein is CASSLGRDKVWGSSYNEQFF.